Following are 22 T cell receptor beta chains from one sample sequenced in a study of metastatic and nonmetastatic thyroid tumors. Prior to thyroid surgery, none of the patients had received any treatment. MiXCR was used by TCRdb to re-call the PCR reads. The sample lists around 29,000 clones; 20% to 25% were seen once. The sequencing sample was made of blood. These TCRs come from a female donor with papillary thyroid cancer or a benign thyroid nodule (not recorded which). Some clones in this sample may be carry-over from other donors' samples.

There are a few counts of this clone. Since the CDR3 does not end with the conserved phenylalanine or tryptophan, this likely comes from a read error. This rearrangement joins TRBV29-1 to TRBJ1-2; D ambiguous. Germline V gene sequence: CDR1 SQVTM, CDR2 ANQGSEA. CDR3 length: 13 residues. CDR3 protein: CSVEGRPNCGYTL. DNA of the CDR3: TGCAGCGTTGAGGGCAGACCTAACTGTGGCTACACCCTC.

This clone has a handful of counts. The chain is built from TRBV6-1 and TRBJ2-5, with D possibly being TRBD2 (5 bases). Germline V gene data show CDR1 as MNHNS and CDR2 as SASEGT. CDR3 length equals 15 residues. Trimming stripped 5 bases from V and 0 bases from J, with 13 bases between. CDR3 region: CASSNGLTYQETQYF. Written as DNA, the CDR3 is TGTGCCAGCAGTAACGGACTCACGTACCAAGAGACCCAGTACTTC.

In this sample, this clone turned up many times. DNA for the CDR3: TGCAGTGCTAGTAATCCCCAGGGGAAGAGAACTGAAGCTTTCTTT. It codes for CSASNPQGKRTEAFF. J is TRBJ1-1 and V is TRBV20-1, with a possible D match to TRBD1 (6 bases). CDR3 size: 15 residues. V was cut by 3 bases and J by 5 bases, with 19 bases left in between. Per germline, CDR1 DFQATT and CDR2 SNEGSKA (reference sequence).

The rearrangement uses TRBV24-1 and TRBJ2-1; 8 nucleotides line up with TRBD2. This CDR3 has 16 residues. Germline V gives CDR1 KGHDR, CDR2 SFDVKD. The junction had 9 bases not matched to a gene; V was cut back by 7 bases and J by 2 bases. As DNA, the CDR3 is TGTGCCACCAGGATAATTCCGGGACTAGCCTACAATGAGCAGTTCTTC. Its translation is CATRIIPGLAYNEQFF.

This clone was observed at least ten times. The chain combines TRBV9 with TRBJ2-1; 10 nucleotides agree with TRBD2. The CDR3 has 16 amino acids. Germline CDR1 is SGDLS and CDR2 is YYNGEE. After removal of 0 bases from V and 7 bases from J, the junction contained 7 bases not matched to a gene. The CDR3 DNA is TGTGCCAGCAGCGTAGCCGGGACTAGCGTCGGGAATGAGCAGTTCTTC. Amino acid sequence: CASSVAGTSVGNEQFF.

This rearrangement joins TRBV4-2 to TRBJ2-1; D is ambiguous. In germline, CDR1 is LGHNA, CDR2 YNFKEQ. The ends were cut back, 0 bases at V and 5 bases at J, with 5 bases in the middle. The CDR3 runs 13 residues. The CDR3 here is CASSQEVNNEQFF. The CDR3 DNA reads TGTGCCAGCAGCCAAGAAGTCAACAATGAGCAGTTCTTC.

This clone was counted ten times or more. As DNA, the CDR3 is TGTGCCAGCAGCCAACGGGGGGACGAGCAGTACTTC. Encoded protein: CASSQRGDEQYF. The chain uses TRBV7-2 and TRBJ2-7; 7 bases are a match to TRBD2. Unmatched junction bases numbered 3, after V lost 5 bases and J lost 5 bases. CDR1 and CDR2 (germline): SGHTA, FQGNSA. CDR3 size: 12 residues.

This clone came up a few times. Compared with germline, one end of the junction differs, possibly owing to a read error. In the same sample, other DNA sequences code for this CDR3. The rearrangement joins TRBV28 to TRBJ2-7, with D possibly being TRBD1 or TRBD2 (5 bases each). Per the germline V gene, CDR1 is MDHEN and CDR2 is SYDVKM. CDR3 length equals 14 residues. As DNA, the CDR3 is TGTGCCAGCCTCGGGGACGGTCTCTCCTATGAGCAGTACTTC. Its protein product is CASLGDGLSYEQYF.

This clone was counted ten times or more. The chain couples TRBV4-1 to TRBJ1-6; 8 bases map to TRBD1. V gave up 1 base and J gave up 12 bases; unmatched junction bases: 8. The CDR3 contains 15 residues. The germline CDR1 and CDR2 sequences are MGHRA and YSYEKL. The CDR3 region is CASSQVRTGLQPLHF. The CDR3 nucleotides read TGCGCCAGCAGCCAAGTCCGGACAGGGCTTCAACCCCTCCACTTT.

This clone has ten or more counts. The J gene is TRBJ1-1, the V gene TRBV6-5; D gene uncertain. The CDR3 is made up of 13 amino acids. Between the trimmed V and J ends, which lost 0 bases and 4 bases, there was a span of 6 bases. CDR1 MNHEY and CDR2 SVGAGI come from the germline V gene. The CDR3 here is CASSYSDITEAFF. Here the CDR3 DNA reads TGTGCCAGCAGTTACTCCGACATCACTGAAGCTTTCTTT.

In this sample, this clone turned up a few times. This sequence joins TRBV12-3 or TRBV12-4 and TRBJ1-2; possible D gene TRBD1, 6 bases. CDR3 size: 13 residues. Deletions cut 2 bases from V and 7 bases from J, with 11 bases between. The chain's CDR3 is CASSLRGASGYTF. CDR3 nucleotides: TGTGCCAGCAGTTTACGGGGGGCAAGTGGCTACACCTTC.

By sample share, this clone is medium-sized. The J gene is TRBJ1-6, the V gene TRBV6-1; 7 bases are a match to TRBD1. CDR3 length: 12 amino acids. CDR1 is MNHNS, CDR2 SASEGT, per germline. With 8 bases clipped from V and 7 bases from J, the junction kept 2 bases outside the gene matches. The CDR3 loop reads CASGTANSPLHF. In DNA, the CDR3 is TGTGCCAGCGGGACAGCGAATTCACCCCTCCACTTT.

This clone was recorded many times. The gene calls are TRBV7-8 and TRBJ2-7, with 9 bases matching TRBD1. V lost 5 bases and J lost 2; bases outside the gene matches: 7. Per germline, CDR1 SGHVS and CDR2 FQNEAQ. CDR3 length: 15 residues. CDR3 nucleotide sequence: TGTGCCAGCAGCGCACAGGGGGCGGCTACCTACGAGCAGTACTTC. This gives the protein CASSAQGAATYEQYF.

In this sample, this clone is medium-sized. In the same sample, other DNA sequences code for this CDR3. The V and J genes are TRBV30 and TRBJ1-6; unclear D gene. Germline V gene sequence: CDR1 GTSNPN, CDR2 SVGIG (reference sequence). The CDR3 covers 15 residues. V was clipped by 0 bases and J by 5 bases, with 11 bases between them. The CDR3 bases are TGTGCCTGGAGTGTGGTGGCGGTAGATAATTCACCCCTCCACTTT. It encodes CAWSVVAVDNSPLHF.

A few counts support this clone. The chain couples TRBV7-6 to TRBJ1-3; D not certain. Trimming took off 7 bases at V and 0 bases at J, with 19 bases between the two ends. The CDR3 extends over 17 amino acids. Germline loops: CDR1 SGHVS, CDR2 FNYEAQ. The CDR3 nucleotides read TGTGCCAGCACCGCCCCGAAGGTGCGTAGCTCTGGAAACACCATATATTTT. Protein sequence: CASTAPKVRSSGNTIYF.

The gene calls are TRBV15 and TRBJ2-1; no definite D call. CDR1 and CDR2 (germline): LNHNV, YYDKDF (reference sequence). V lost 1 base and J lost 0, with 7 bases in between. This CDR3 spans 15 amino acids. CDR3: CATSRGFSSYNEQFF. As DNA, the CDR3 is TGTGCCACCAGCAGAGGGTTTAGCTCCTACAATGAGCAGTTCTTC.

This clone was counted many times. This chain joins TRBV29-1 and TRBJ1-2; perhaps TRBD1 as D (5 bases). Trimming took off 3 bases at V and 3 bases at J, with 8 bases between the two ends. The germline V gene has CDR1 SQVTM and CDR2 ANQGSEA. CDR3 length equals 12 residues. CDR3 sequence: CSVDGTYYGYTF. CDR3 coding DNA: TGCAGCGTTGACGGGACCTACTATGGCTACACCTTC.

This sequence joins TRBV29-1 and TRBJ2-7; D remains ambiguous. CDR1 is SQVTM and CDR2 is ANQGSEA in the germline V gene. Trimming took off 3 bases at V and 2 bases at J, with 5 bases between the two ends. This CDR3 has 11 residues. CDR3 in amino acids: CSVDTTYEQYF. CDR3 coding DNA: TGCAGCGTTGACACGACCTACGAGCAGTACTTC.

In this sample, this clone turned up many times. This chain joins TRBV4-1 and TRBJ1-6, with D hard to call. Germline CDR1 reads MGHRA; CDR2 reads YSYEKL. Trimming removed 0 bases from V and 5 bases from J, with 14 bases in between. This CDR3 is built from 17 residues. CDR3 residues: CASSQEGLGRNNSPLHF. CDR3 coding DNA: TGCGCCAGCAGCCAAGAGGGGTTGGGTAGGAATAATTCACCCCTCCACTTT.

This clone is medium-sized within its sample. The J gene is TRBJ1-2, the V gene TRBV6-2 or TRBV6-3; D might be TRBD1 (5 bases). CDR1 is MNHEY, CDR2 SVGEGT, per germline. V was pared by 8 bases and J by 9 bases, with 25 bases between. This CDR3 spans 15 amino acids. The CDR3 protein is CASGVEGTATISYTF. The CDR3 bases are TGTGCCAGCGGAGTAGAAGGGACGGCTACTATTAGCTACACCTTC.

The chain recombines TRBV12-3 or TRBV12-4 with TRBJ2-4; possibly TRBD1 or TRBD2 for D (5 bases each). V dropped 7 bases and J dropped 0 bases, with 19 bases sitting between them. This CDR3 has 17 amino acids. CDR3 sequence reads: CASKGMGDPLAKNIQYF. CDR3 DNA sequence: TGTGCCAGCAAAGGGATGGGGGACCCTCTAGCCAAAAACATTCAGTACTTC.

This clone has a handful of counts. The chain is built from TRBV15 and TRBJ2-6, with D possibly TRBD1 on 6 matching bases. Germline V gives CDR1 LNHNV, CDR2 YYDKDF (reference sequence). This CDR3 has 18 residues. The V end was cut by 3 bases, the J end by 0 bases, with 15 bases between. DNA of the CDR3: TGTGCCACCAGCAGTTTGAGGGGGTCCAACTCTGGGGCCAACGTCCTGACTTTC. Translated: CATSSLRGSNSGANVLTF.